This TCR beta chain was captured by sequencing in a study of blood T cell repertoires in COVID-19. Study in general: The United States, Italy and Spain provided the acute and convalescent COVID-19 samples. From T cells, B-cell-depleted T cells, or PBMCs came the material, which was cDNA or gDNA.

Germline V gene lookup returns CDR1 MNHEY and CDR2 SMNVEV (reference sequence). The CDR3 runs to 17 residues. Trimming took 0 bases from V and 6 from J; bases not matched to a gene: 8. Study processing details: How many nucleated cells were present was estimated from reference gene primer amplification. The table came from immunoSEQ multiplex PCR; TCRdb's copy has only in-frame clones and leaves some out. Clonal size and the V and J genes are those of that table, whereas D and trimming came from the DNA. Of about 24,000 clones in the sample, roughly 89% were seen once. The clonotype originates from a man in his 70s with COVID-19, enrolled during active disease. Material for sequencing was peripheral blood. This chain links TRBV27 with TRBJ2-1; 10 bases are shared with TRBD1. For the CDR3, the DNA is TGTGCCAGCAGTTTATCGCCGGGACAGGGGACCTCCAATGAGCAGTTCTTC. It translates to CASSLSPGQGTSNEQFF.